One and the same sample provided the 5 T cell receptor beta chains below, sequenced in a study of blood T cell repertoires in COVID-19 (dated by TCRdb to about 2020). Library preparation used the immunoSEQ multiplex PCR assay. Sourced from immuneACCESS, this table was stored by TCRdb with only in-frame sequences that have V and J called. A share of the clones is absent; for the studies checked, an unresolved V gene accounts for under half, and the remainder has no known explanation. The sample table shows about 180,000 clones, and around four fifths are seen once. In total, the top ten clones hold around 7% of the sample. The sample comprised peripheral blood. The source of these receptors is an older man with active or convalescent COVID-19.

This clone is a singleton in its sample. The V call is TRBV16, the J call TRBJ1-5; perhaps TRBD1 as D (5 bases). Germline CDR1 reads KGHSY; CDR2 reads FQNENV. This CDR3 is built from 14 residues. Trimming left V 6 bases short and J 4 bases short, with 13 bases between. The chain's CDR3 is CASSPLQENQPQHF. The CDR3 nucleotides are TGTGCCAGCAGTCCTTTACAGGAGAATCAGCCCCAGCATTTT.

The CDR3 here is CAWSRWATYSPLHF. CDR3 DNA sequence: TGTGCCTGGAGTAGGTGGGCGACCTATTCACCCCTCCACTTT. This chain links TRBV30 with TRBJ1-6; D is undetermined. V was trimmed by 2 bases and J by 8 bases, leaving 13 bases between them. This CDR3 contains 14 residues. Germline values: CDR1 GTSNPN, CDR2 SVGIG (reference sequence). Full variable domain (missing parts from reference TRBV30 and TRBJ1-6): SQTIHQWPATLVQPVGSPLSLECTVEGTSNPNLYWYRQAAGRGLQLLFYSVGIGQISSEVPQNLSASRPQDRQFILSSKKLLLSDSGFYLCAWSRWATYSPLHFGNGTRLTVT.

This rearrangement joins TRBV5-6 to TRBJ2-1; no clear D gene. Germline assignment: CDR1 SGHDT and CDR2 YYEEEE. V was cut by 1 base and J by 9 bases, with 14 bases left in between. The CDR3 has 14 amino acids. The CDR3 sequence is CASSLTRSRSEQFF. Written as DNA, the CDR3 is TGTGCCAGCAGCTTGACCCGATCTAGAAGTGAGCAGTTCTTC.

The chain carries TRBV6-5 and TRBJ1-6; unclear D gene. Germline CDR1 is MNHEY and CDR2 is SVGAGI. The CDR3 consists of 15 residues. V was cut by 6 bases and J by 0 bases, with 9 bases left in between. This CDR3 is CASSGGSSYNSPLHF. For the CDR3, the DNA is TGTGCCAGCAGCGGCGGAAGCTCCTATAATTCACCCCTCCACTTT.

The chain employs TRBV6-1 and TRBJ2-4, with D perhaps TRBD2 (7 bases). The germline CDR1 and CDR2 sequences are MNHNS and SASEGT. V lost 4 bases to trimming and J lost 1 base, with 14 bases between them. This CDR3 spans 16 amino acids. CDR3 sequence: CASSVEGEGAKNIQYF. In DNA, the CDR3 is TGTGCCAGCAGTGTGGAGGGGGAGGGGGCCAAAAACATTCAGTACTTC.